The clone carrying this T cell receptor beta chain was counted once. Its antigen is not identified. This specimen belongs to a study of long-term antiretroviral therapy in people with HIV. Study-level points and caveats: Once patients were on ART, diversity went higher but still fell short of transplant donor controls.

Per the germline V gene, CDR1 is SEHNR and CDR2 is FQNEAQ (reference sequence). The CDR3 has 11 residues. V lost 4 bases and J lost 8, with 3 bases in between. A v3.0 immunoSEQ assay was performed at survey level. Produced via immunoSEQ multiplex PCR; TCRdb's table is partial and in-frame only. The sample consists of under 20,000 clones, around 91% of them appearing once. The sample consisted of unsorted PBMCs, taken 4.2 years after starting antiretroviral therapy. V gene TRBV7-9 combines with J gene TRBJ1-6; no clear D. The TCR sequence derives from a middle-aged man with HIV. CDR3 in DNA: TGTGCCAGCAGCTCGGATTCACCCCTCCACTTT. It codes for CASSSDSPLHF. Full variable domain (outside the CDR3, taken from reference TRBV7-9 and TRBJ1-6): DTGVSQNPRHKITKRGQNVTFRCDPISEHNRLYWYRQTLGQGPEFLTYFQNEAQLEKSRLLSDRFSAERPKGSFSTLEIQRTEQGDSAMYLCASSSDSPLHFGNGTRLTVT.